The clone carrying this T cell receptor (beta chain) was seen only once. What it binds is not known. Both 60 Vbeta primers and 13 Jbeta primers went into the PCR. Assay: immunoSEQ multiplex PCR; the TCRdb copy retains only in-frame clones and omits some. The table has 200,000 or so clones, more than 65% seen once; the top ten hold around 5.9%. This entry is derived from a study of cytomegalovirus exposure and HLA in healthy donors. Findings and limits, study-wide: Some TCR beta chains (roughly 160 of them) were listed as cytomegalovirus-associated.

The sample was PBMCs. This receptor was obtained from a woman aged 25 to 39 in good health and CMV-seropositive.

The chain's CDR3 is CASSDRRTYEQYF. For the CDR3, the DNA is TGTGCCAGCTCAGACAGGAGAACTTACGAGCAGTACTTC. V is TRBV6-5 and J is TRBJ2-7; possible D gene TRBD1, 6 bases. Germline lookup yields CDR1 MNHEY and CDR2 SVGAGI. Trimming removed 8 bases from V and 4 bases from J, with 15 bases in between. The CDR3 consists of 13 residues.